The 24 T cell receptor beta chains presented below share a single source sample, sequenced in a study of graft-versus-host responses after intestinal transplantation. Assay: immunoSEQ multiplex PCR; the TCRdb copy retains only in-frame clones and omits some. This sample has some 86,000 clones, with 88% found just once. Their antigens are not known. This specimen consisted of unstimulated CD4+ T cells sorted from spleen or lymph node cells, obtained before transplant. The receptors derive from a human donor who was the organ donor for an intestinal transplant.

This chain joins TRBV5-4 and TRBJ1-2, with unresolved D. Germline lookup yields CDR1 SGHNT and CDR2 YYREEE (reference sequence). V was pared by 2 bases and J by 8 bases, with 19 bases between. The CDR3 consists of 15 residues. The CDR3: CASSFQGSRTGGYTF. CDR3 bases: TGTGCCAGCAGCTTTCAAGGGTCCCGTACGGGAGGCTACACCTTC.

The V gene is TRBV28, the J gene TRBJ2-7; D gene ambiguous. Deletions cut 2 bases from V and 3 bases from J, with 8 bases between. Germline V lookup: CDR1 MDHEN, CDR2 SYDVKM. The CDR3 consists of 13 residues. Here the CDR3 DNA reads TGTGCCAGCAGTTTACCGCGAGGCTACGAGCAGTACTTC. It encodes CASSLPRGYEQYF.

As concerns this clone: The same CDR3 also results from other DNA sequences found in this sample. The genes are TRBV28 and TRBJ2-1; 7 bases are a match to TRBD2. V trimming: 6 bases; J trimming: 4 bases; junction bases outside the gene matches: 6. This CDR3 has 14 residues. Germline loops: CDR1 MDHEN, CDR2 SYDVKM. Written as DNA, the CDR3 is TGTGCCAGCAGCACGACTAGCCCGTACAATGAGCAGTTCTTC. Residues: CASSTTSPYNEQFF.

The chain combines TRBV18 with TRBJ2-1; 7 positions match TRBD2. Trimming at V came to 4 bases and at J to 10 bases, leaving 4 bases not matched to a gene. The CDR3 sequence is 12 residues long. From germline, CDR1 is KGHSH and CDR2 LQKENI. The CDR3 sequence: CASSRGSWEQFF. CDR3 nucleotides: TGTGCCAGCTCACGCGGGAGTTGGGAGCAGTTCTTC.

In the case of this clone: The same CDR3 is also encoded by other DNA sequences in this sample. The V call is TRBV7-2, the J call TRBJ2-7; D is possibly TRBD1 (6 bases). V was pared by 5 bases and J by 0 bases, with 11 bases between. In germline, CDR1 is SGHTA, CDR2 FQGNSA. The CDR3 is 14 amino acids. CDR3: CASSPDRYSYEQYF. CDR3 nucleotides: TGTGCCAGCAGCCCTGACAGGTACTCCTACGAGCAGTACTTC.

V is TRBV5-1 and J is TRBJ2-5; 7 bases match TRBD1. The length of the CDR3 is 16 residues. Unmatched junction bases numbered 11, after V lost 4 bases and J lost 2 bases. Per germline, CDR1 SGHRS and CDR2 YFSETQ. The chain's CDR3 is CASSQSPRTGQETQYF. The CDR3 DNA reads TGCGCCAGCAGCCAAAGCCCTAGGACAGGACAAGAGACCCAGTACTTC.

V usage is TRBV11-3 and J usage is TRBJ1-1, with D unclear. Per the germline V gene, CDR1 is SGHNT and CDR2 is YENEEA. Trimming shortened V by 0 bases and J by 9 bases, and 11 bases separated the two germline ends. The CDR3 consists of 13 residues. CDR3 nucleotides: TGTGCCAGCAGCTTAGATTCTGGAGGCAAAGCTTTCTTT. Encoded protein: CASSLDSGGKAFF.

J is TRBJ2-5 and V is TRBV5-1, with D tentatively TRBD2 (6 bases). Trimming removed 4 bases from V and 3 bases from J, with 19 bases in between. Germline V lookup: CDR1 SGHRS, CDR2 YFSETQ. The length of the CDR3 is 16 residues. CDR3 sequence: CASSHRDFAEKETQYF. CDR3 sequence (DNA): TGCGCCAGCAGCCACCGGGACTTTGCCGAGAAAGAGACCCAGTACTTC.

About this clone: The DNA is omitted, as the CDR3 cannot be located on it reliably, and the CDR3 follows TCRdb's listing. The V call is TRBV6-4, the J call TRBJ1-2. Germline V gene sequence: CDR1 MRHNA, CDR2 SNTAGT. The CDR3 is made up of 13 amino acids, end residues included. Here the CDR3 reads CASSEGVGGGIVF.

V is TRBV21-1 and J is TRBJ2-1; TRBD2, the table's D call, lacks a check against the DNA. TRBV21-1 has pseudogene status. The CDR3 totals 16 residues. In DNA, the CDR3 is TGTGCCAGCACCAAAGATAGTCACGGCTCCTACAATGAGCAGTTCTTC. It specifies CASTKDSHGSYNEQFF.

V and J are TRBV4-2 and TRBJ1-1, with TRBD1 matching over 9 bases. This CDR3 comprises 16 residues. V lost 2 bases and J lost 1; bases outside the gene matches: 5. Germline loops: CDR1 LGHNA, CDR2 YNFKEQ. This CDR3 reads CASSQPTGGPNTEAFF. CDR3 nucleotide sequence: TGTGCCAGCAGCCAACCGACAGGGGGGCCGAACACTGAAGCTTTCTTT.

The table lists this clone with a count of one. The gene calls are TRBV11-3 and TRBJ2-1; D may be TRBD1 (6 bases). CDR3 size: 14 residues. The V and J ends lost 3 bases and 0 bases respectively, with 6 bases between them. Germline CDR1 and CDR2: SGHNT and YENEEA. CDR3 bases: TGTGCCAGCAGCTTGGACAGCTCCTACAATGAGCAGTTCTTC. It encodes CASSLDSSYNEQFF.

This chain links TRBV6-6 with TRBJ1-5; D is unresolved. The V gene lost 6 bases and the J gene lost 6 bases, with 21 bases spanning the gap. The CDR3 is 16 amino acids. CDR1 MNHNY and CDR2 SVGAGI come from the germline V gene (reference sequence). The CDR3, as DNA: TGTGCCAGCAGCAACCTCCCAGGCAGCCTTAGTCAGCCCCAGCATTTT. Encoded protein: CASSNLPGSLSQPQHF.

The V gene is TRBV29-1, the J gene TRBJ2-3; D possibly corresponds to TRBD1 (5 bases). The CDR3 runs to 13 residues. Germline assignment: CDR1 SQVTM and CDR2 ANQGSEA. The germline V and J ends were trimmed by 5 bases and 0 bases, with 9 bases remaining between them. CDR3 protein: CSVLWGSTDTQYF. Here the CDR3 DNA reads TGCAGCGTTCTTTGGGGCAGCACAGATACGCAGTATTTT.

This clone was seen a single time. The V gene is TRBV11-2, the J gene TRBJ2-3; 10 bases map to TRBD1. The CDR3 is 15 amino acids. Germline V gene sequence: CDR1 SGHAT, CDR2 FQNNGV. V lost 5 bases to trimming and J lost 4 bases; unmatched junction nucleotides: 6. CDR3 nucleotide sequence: TGTGCCAGCAGCAACCGGGACAGGGGTGCAGATACGCAGTATTTT. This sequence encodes CASSNRDRGADTQYF.

CDR3 residues: CASSQRKGQIYNEQFF. The CDR3 region has the DNA TGTGCCAGCAGCCAACGAAAGGGACAGATTTACAATGAGCAGTTCTTC. The chain links TRBV14 to TRBJ2-1, with 7 bases aligning to TRBD1. The CDR3 is 16 amino acids. The V gene end was trimmed by 2 bases and the J gene end by 4 bases; junction bases not matched to a gene: 8. CDR1 is SGHDN, CDR2 FVKESK, per germline.

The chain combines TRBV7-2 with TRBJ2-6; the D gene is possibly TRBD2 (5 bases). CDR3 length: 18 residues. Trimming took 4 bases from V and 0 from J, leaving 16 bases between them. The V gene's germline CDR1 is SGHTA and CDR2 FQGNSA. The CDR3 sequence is CASSWRAPVSSGANVLTF. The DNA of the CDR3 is TGTGCCAGCAGCTGGCGGGCGCCCGTAAGCTCTGGGGCCAACGTCCTGACTTTC.

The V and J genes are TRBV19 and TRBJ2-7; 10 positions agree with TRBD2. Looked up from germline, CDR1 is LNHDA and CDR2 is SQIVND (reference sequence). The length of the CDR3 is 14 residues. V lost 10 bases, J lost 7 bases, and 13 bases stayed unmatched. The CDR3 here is CATSIAGGTGEQYF. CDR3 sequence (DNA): TGTGCCACCTCGATAGCGGGGGGAACGGGGGAGCAGTACTTC.

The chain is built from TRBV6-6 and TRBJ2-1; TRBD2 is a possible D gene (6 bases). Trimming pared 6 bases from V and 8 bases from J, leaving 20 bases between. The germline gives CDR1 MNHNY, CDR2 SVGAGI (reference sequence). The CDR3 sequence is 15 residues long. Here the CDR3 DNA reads TGTGCCAGCAGCCGCCCGGGACTGGATAGGCATGAGCAGTTCTTC. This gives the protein CASSRPGLDRHEQFF.

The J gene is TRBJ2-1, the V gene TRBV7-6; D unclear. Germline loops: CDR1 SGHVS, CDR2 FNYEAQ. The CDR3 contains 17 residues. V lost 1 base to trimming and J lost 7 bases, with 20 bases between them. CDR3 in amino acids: CASSLEVRTAVDNEQFF. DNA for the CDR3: TGTGCCAGCAGCTTAGAAGTGAGAACCGCGGTGGATAATGAGCAGTTCTTC.

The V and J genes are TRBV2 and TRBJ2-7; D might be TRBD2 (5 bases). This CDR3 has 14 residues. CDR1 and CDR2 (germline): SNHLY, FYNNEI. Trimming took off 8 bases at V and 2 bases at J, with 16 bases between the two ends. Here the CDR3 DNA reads TGTGCCAGCGCACCACCTAGCAGGCCCTACGAGCAGTACTTC. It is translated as CASAPPSRPYEQYF.

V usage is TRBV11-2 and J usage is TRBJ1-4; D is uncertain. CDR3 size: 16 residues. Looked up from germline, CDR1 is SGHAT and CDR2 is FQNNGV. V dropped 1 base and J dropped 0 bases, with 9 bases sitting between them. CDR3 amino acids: CASSLVPVATNEKLFF. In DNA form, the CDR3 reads TGTGCCAGCAGCTTAGTTCCGGTCGCAACTAATGAAAAACTGTTTTTT.

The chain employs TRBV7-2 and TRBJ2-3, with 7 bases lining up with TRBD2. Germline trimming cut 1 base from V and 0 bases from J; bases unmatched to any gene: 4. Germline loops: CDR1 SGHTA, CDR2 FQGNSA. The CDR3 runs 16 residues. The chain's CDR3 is CASSLDGGSSTDTQYF. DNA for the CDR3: TGTGCCAGCAGCTTAGATGGCGGGAGTAGCACAGATACGCAGTATTTT.

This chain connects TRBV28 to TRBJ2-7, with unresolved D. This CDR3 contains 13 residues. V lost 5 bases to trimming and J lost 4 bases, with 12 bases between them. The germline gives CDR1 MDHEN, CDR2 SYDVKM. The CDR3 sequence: CASSPRNPYEQYF. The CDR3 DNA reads TGTGCCAGCAGTCCGAGGAACCCTTACGAGCAGTACTTC.